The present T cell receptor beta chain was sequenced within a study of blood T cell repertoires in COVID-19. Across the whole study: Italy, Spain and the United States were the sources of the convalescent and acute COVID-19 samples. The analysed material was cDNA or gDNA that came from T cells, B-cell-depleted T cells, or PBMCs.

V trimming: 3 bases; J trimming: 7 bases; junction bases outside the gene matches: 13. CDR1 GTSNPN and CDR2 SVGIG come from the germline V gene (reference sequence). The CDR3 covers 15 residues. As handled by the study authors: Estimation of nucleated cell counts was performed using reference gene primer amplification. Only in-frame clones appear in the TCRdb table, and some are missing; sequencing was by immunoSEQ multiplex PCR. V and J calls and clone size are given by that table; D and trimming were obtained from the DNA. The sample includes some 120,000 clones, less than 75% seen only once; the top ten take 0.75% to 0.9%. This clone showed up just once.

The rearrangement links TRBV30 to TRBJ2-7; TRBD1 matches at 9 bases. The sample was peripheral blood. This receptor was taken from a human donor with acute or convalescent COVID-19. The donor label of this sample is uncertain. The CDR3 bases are TGTGCCTGGAGCCTCCGGGACAGGGAATTGGGAGAGCAGTACTTC. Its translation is CAWSLRDRELGEQYF.